This is a list of T cell receptor beta chains from one sample in a study of blood T cell repertoires in COVID-19. Sequencing was performed with immunoSEQ multiplex PCR; in TCRdb, only in-frame clones are kept and a portion is missing. The table lists hundreds of thousands of clones, 75% to 90% of them singletons, with 0.9% to 1.2% in the top ten. Sequenced: PBMCs or T cells enriched from blood (not recorded which). The source of these receptors is a man aged 25-40 years who had recovered from COVID-19. The CDR3 runs from the conserved cysteine through the conserved F or W. The D gene is left open where the match is weak. The size field is filled for only some rows; it gives once, few, many or a size class.

>NA|TRBD2|TRBJ2-2|TRBV30
CAWSTGVAGAGELFF
TGTGCCTGGTCGACTGGGGTAGCGGGAGCCGGGGAGCTGTTTTTT
>NA|TRBD2|TRBJ2-7|TRBV6-2/TRBV6-3
CASSQLAGGPYEQYF
TGTGCCAGCAGCCAGCTAGCGGGAGGGCCTTACGAGCAGTACTTC
>NA|TRBD2|TRBJ2-1|TRBV18
CASSDTSGSNEQFF
TGTGCCAGCTCAGATACTAGCGGGAGTAATGAGCAGTTCTTC
>NA|TRBD1|TRBJ2-7|TRBV12-5
CASARTGDYEQYF
TGTGCTAGTGCCCGGACAGGGGACTACGAGCAGTACTTC
>NA|TRBD2|TRBJ2-5|TRBV5-4
CASSAGTSTTEETQYF
TGTGCCAGCAGCGCCGGGACTAGCACGACTGAAGAGACCCAGTACTTC
>NA|TRBD1|TRBJ1-6|TRBV27
CASTRDRGNSPLHF
TGTGCCAGCACCCGGGACAGGGGGAATTCACCCCTCCACTTT
>NA|NA|TRBJ2-1|TRBV2
CASIGTSGFNEQFF
TGTGCCAGCATAGGGACTTCGGGCTTTAATGAGCAGTTCTTC
>NA|NA|TRBJ2-7|TRBV5-1
CASSWEGGASSYEQYF
TGCGCCAGCAGCTGGGAGGGGGGAGCGAGCTCCTACGAGCAGTACTTC
>NA|NA|TRBJ2-7|TRBV7-9
CASSRPGSSYEQYF
TGTGCCAGCAGCCGACCCGGGAGCTCCTACGAGCAGTACTTC
>NA|NA|TRBJ1-5|TRBV19
CASSPPGVTQPQHF
TGTGCCAGTAGTCCCCCAGGGGTTACTCAGCCCCAGCATTTT
>NA|NA|TRBJ1-2|TRBV10-1
CASSESIGYGYTF
TGCGCCAGCAGTGAGTCAATCGGCTATGGCTACACCTTC
>NA|TRBD1|TRBJ2-3|TRBV5-4
CASSTDRGPGDTQYF
TGTGCCAGCAGCACGGACAGGGGGCCAGGAGATACGCAGTATTTT
>NA|TRBD2|TRBJ2-2|TRBV3-1/TRBV3-2
CASSLPAGGRTGTGELFF
TGTGCCAGCAGCCTCCCCGCGGGCGGGAGGACGGGCACCGGGGAGCTGTTTTTT
>NA|NA|TRBJ2-1|TRBV27
CASSSTSYNEQFF
TGTGCCAGCAGTTCGACTAGCTACAATGAGCAGTTCTTC
>NA|NA|TRBJ1-3|TRBV28
CASSPGSSGNTIYF
TGTGCCAGCAGTCCAGGTAGCTCTGGAAACACCATATATTTT
>NA|TRBD2|TRBJ2-3|TRBV27
CASSFYPGGTDTQYF
TGTGCCAGCAGTTTTTATCCGGGAGGTACAGATACGCAGTATTTT
>NA|TRBD1|TRBJ1-2|TRBV18
CASSPVDRDYGYTF
TGTGCCAGCTCACCCGTTGACAGGGACTATGGCTACACCTTC
>NA|NA|TRBJ2-7|TRBV7-2
CASSHPGQSSYEQYF
TGTGCCAGCAGCCATCCGGGACAAAGCTCCTACGAGCAGTACTTC
>NA|TRBD2|TRBJ2-1|TRBV27
CAPNGTSEYNEQFF
TGTGCCCCCAACGGGACTAGCGAGTACAATGAGCAGTTCTTC
>NA|TRBD1|TRBJ1-2|TRBV5-1
CASSLEDRGYGYTF
TGCGCCAGCAGCTTGGAGGACAGGGGCTATGGCTACACCTTC
>NA|NA|TRBJ2-3|TRBV11-2
CASSHGGGSTDTQYF
TGTGCCAGCAGCCATGGGGGGGGCAGCACAGATACGCAGTATTTT
>NA|TRBD1|TRBJ1-2|TRBV13
CASSSSNRDSYGYTF
TGTGCCAGCAGCTCCTCAAACCGGGACAGTTATGGCTACACCTTC
>NA|TRBD2|TRBJ2-7|TRBV28
CASSLGGGRANEQYF
TGTGCCAGCAGTTTAGGGGGCGGGAGGGCCAACGAGCAGTACTTC
>NA|TRBD1|TRBJ1-2|TRBV28
CASSRGTGIWGYTF
TGTGCCAGCAGCCGCGGGACAGGAATTTGGGGCTACACCTTC
>once|TRBD2|TRBJ2-7|TRBV29-1
CSVTLSGSPHEQYF
TGCAGCGTTACTCTTAGCGGGAGTCCCCACGAGCAGTACTTC
>NA|TRBD1|TRBJ1-2|TRBV10-3
CAISDEQGNYGYTF
TGTGCCATCAGTGACGAACAGGGGAACTATGGCTACACCTTC
>NA|NA|TRBJ2-7|TRBV4-1
CASSQGAPYEQYF
TGCGCCAGCAGCCAAGGGGCCCCCTACGAGCAGTACTTC
>once|NA|TRBJ1-1|TRBV5-1
CASSAQTGNTEAFF
TGCGCCAGCAGCGCCCAGACAGGGAACACTGAAGCTTTCTTT